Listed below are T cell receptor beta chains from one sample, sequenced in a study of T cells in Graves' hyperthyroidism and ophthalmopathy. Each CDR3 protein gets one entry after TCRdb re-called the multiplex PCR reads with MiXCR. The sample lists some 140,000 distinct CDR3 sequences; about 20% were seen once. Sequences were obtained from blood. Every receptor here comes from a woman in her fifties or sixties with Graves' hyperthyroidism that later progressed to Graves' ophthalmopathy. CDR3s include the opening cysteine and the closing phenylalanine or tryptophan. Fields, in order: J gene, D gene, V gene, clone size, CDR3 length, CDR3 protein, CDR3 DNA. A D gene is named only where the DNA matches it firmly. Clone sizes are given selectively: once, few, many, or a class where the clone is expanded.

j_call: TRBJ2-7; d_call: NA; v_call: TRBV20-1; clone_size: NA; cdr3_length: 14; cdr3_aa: CSAQAGGWPYEQYF; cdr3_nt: TGCAGTGCTCAGGCTGGCGGGTGGCCCTACGAGCAGTACTTC
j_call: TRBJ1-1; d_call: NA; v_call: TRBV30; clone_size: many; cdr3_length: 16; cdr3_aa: CAWSAAGNYLNTEAFF; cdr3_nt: TGTGCCTGGAGCGCGGCAGGGAACTACTTGAACACTGAAGCTTTCTTT
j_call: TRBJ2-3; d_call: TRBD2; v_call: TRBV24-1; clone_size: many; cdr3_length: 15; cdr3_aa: CATSISGRNTDTQYF; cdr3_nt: TGTGCCACCAGTATTAGCGGGCGAAACACAGATACGCAGTATTTT
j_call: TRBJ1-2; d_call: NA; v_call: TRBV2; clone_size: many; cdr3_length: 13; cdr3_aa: CASSEQDRYGYTF; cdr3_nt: TGTGCCAGCAGTGAGCAGGACAGATATGGCTACACCTTC
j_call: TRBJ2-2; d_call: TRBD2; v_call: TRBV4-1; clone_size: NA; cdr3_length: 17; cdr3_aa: CASSPQGLAGGTGELFF; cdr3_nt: TGCGCCAGCAGCCCTCAAGGACTAGCGGGAGGGACCGGGGAGCTGTTTTTT
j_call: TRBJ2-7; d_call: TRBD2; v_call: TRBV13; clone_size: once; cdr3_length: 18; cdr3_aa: CASSLERLAGGLSYEQYF; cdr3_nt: TGTGCCAGCAGCTTAGAGAGACTAGCGGGAGGGCTCAGCTACGAGCAGTACTTC
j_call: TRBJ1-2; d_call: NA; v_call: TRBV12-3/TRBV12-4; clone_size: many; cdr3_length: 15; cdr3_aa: CASSPRFGGEYGYTF; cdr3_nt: TGTGCCAGCAGCCCCCGTTTCGGGGGGGAATATGGCTACACCTTC
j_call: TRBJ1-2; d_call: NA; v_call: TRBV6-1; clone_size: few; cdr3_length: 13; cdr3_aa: CATHRDGPYGYTF; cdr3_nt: TGTGCCACACACCGGGACGGACCCTATGGCTACACCTTC
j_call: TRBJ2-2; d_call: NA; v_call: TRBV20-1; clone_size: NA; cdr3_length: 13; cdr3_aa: CSAQRIGAGELFF; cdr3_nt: TGCAGTGCTCAAAGGATTGGGGCCGGGGAGCTGTTTTTT
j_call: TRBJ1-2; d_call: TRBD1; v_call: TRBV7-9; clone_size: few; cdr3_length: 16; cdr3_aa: CASSFELGQGQEGYTF; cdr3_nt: TGTGCCAGCAGCTTCGAATTGGGACAGGGTCAAGAAGGCTACACCTTC
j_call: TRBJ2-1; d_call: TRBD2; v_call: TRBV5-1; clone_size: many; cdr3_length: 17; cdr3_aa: CASSLRSSGRAYNEQFF; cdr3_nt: TGCGCCAGCAGCTTAAGGTCTAGCGGGAGAGCCTACAATGAGCAGTTCTTC
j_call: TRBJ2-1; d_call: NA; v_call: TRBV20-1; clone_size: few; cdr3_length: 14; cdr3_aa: CSAPIRVSYNEQFF; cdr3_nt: TGCAGTGCTCCAATTCGGGTCTCCTACAATGAGCAGTTCTTC
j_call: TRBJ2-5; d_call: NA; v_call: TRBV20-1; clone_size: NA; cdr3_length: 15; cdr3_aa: CSANSMGHRQETQYF; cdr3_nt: TGCAGTGCTAACTCCATGGGACACCGACAAGAGACCCAGTACTTC
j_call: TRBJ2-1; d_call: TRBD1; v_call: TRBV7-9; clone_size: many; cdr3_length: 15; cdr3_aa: CASSSGTGLYNEQFF; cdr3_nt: TGTGCCAGCAGCTCCGGGACAGGGCTCTACAATGAGCAGTTCTTC
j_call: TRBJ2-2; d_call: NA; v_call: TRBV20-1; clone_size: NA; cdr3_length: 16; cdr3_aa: CSARVAGVFGAGELFF; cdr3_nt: NA
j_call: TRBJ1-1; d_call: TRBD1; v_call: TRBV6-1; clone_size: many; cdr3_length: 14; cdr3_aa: CASNGTTGAPEAFF; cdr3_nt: TGTGCCAGCAATGGAACCACAGGGGCTCCTGAAGCTTTCTTT
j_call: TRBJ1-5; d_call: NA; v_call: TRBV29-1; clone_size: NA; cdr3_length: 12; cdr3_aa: CSVGTPDQPQHF; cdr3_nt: TGCAGCGTTGGAACCCCAGATCAGCCCCAGCATTTT
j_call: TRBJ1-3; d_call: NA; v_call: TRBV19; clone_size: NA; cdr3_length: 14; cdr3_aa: CASSIRGSGNTIYF; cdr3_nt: TGTGCCAGTAGTATCAGAGGGTCTGGAAACACCATATATTTT
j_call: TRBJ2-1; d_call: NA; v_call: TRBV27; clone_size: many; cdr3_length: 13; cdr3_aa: CASPPGSINEQFF; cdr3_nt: TGTGCCAGCCCCCCAGGATCAATCAATGAGCAGTTCTTC
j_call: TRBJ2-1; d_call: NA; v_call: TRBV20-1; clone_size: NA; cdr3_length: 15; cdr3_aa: CSARDPGRSNNEQFF; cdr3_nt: TGCAGTGCTAGGGATCCGGGACGCAGTAACAATGAGCAGTTCTTC
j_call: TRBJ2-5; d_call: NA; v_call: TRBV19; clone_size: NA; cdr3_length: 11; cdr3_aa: CASSIEGTQYF; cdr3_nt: TGTGCCAGTAGTATAGAGGGGACCCAGTACTTC
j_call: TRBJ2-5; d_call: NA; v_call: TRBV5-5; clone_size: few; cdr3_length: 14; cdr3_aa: CASSGGWGSETQYF; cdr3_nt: TGTGCCAGCAGCGGGGGTTGGGGATCAGAGACCCAGTACTTC
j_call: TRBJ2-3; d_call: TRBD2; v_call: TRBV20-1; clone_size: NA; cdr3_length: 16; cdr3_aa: CSARPRVSGNTDTQYF; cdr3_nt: TGCAGTGCTAGACCCCGTGTTAGCGGGAACACAGATACGCAGTATTTT
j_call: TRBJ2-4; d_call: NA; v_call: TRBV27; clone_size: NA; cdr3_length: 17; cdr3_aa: CASSFRAPRGPKNIQYF; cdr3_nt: TGTGCCAGCAGTTTTCGGGCCCCGCGGGGACCCAAAAACATTCAGTACTTC
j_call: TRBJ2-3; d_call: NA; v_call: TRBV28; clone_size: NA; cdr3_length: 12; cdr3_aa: CASKEAADTQYF; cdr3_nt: TGTGCCAGCAAAGAGGCGGCAGATACGCAGTATTTT
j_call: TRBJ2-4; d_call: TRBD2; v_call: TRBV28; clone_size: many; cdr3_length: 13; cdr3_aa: CACFSGTRNIQYF; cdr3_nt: TGTGCCTGCTTCTCCGGGACTAGGAACATTCAGTACTTC
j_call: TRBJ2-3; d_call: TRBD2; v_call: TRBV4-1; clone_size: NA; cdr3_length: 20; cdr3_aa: CASSQDPLSRFSPGGDTQYF; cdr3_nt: TGCGCCAGCAGCCAAGATCCACTTAGCCGCTTCAGTCCCGGGGGGGATACGCAGTATTTT
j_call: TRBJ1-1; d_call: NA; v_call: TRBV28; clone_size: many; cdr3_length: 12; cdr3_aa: CASGVQPTEAFF; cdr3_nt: TGTGCCAGCGGAGTTCAGCCTACTGAAGCTTTCTTT
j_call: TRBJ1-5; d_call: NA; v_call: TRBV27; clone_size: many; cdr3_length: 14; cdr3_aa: CASSLNRDNQPQHF; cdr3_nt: TGTGCCAGCAGTTTAAACAGGGACAATCAGCCCCAGCATTTT
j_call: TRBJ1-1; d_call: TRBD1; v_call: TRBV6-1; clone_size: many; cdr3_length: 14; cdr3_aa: CASRNRDRGSEAFF; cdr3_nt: TGTGCCAGCAGGAACCGGGACAGGGGATCTGAAGCTTTCTTT
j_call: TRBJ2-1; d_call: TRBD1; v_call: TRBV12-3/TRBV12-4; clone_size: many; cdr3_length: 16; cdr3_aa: CASSQGEDRASNEQFF; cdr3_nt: TGTGCCAGCAGCCAGGGGGAGGACAGGGCGTCAAATGAGCAGTTCTTC
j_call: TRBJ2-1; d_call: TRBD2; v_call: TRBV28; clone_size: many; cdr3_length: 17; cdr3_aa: CASSLSGGRFPYNEQFF; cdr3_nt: TGTGCCAGCAGTTTATCCGGCGGGAGGTTCCCCTACAATGAGCAGTTCTTC
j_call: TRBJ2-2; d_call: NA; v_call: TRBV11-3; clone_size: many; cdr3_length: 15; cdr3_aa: CASSEGRGNAGELFF; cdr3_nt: TGTGCCAGCAGCGAGGGGCGAGGGAACGCCGGGGAGCTGTTTTTT
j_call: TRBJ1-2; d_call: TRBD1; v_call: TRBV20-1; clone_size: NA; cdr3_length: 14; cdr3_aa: CSAGRTGRNYGYTF; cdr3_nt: TGCAGTGCTGGAAGGACAGGGAGGAACTATGGCTACACCTTC
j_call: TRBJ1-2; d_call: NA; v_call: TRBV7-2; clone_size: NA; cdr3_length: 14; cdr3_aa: CASSPVGRNYGYTF; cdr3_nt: TGTGCCAGCAGCCCCGTCGGGAGAAACTATGGCTACACCTTC
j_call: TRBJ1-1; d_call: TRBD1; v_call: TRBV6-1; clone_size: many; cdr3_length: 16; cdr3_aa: CASSIRPGQGNTEAFF; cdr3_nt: TGTGCCAGCAGTATAAGACCGGGACAGGGGAACACTGAAGCTTTCTTT
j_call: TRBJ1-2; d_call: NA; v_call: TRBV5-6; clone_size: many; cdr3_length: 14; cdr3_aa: CASSFSGQTYGYTF; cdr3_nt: TGTGCCAGCAGCTTTAGTGGGCAGACCTATGGCTACACCTTC
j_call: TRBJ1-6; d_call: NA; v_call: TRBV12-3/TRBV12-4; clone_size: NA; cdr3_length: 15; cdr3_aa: CASSLRVGRNSPLHF; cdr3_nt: TGTGCCAGCAGTTTAAGGGTAGGGAGGAATTCACCCCTCCACTTT
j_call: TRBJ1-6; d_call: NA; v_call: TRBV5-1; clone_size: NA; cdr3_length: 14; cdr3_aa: CASRTGQEISPLHF; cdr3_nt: TGCGCCAGCAGAACAGGGCAGGAAATTTCACCCCTCCACTTT
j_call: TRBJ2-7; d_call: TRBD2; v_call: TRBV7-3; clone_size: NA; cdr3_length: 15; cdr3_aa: CASSLSLAGREEQYF; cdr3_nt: TGTGCCAGCAGCTTAAGTCTAGCGGGGCGGGAAGAGCAGTACTTC
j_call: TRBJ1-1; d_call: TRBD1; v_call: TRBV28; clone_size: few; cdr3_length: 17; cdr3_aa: CASSHLGQGRYVTEAFF; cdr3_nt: TGTGCCAGCAGCCACCTCGGACAGGGGCGGTATGTCACTGAAGCTTTCTTT
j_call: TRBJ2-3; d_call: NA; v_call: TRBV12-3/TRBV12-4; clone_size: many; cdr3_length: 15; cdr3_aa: CASSQRDRSTDTQYF; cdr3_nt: TGTGCCAGCAGCCAAAGGGATAGAAGCACAGATACGCAGTATTTT
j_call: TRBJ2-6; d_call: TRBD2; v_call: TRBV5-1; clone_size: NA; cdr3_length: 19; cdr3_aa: CASQSGLGGKSSGANVLTF; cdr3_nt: TGCGCCAGCCAAAGCGGACTGGGGGGGAAAAGCTCTGGGGCCAACGTCCTGACTTTC
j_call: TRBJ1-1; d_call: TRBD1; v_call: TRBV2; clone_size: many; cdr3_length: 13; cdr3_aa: CASSGDSDTEAFF; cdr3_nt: TGTGCCAGCAGTGGGGACAGTGACACTGAAGCTTTCTTT